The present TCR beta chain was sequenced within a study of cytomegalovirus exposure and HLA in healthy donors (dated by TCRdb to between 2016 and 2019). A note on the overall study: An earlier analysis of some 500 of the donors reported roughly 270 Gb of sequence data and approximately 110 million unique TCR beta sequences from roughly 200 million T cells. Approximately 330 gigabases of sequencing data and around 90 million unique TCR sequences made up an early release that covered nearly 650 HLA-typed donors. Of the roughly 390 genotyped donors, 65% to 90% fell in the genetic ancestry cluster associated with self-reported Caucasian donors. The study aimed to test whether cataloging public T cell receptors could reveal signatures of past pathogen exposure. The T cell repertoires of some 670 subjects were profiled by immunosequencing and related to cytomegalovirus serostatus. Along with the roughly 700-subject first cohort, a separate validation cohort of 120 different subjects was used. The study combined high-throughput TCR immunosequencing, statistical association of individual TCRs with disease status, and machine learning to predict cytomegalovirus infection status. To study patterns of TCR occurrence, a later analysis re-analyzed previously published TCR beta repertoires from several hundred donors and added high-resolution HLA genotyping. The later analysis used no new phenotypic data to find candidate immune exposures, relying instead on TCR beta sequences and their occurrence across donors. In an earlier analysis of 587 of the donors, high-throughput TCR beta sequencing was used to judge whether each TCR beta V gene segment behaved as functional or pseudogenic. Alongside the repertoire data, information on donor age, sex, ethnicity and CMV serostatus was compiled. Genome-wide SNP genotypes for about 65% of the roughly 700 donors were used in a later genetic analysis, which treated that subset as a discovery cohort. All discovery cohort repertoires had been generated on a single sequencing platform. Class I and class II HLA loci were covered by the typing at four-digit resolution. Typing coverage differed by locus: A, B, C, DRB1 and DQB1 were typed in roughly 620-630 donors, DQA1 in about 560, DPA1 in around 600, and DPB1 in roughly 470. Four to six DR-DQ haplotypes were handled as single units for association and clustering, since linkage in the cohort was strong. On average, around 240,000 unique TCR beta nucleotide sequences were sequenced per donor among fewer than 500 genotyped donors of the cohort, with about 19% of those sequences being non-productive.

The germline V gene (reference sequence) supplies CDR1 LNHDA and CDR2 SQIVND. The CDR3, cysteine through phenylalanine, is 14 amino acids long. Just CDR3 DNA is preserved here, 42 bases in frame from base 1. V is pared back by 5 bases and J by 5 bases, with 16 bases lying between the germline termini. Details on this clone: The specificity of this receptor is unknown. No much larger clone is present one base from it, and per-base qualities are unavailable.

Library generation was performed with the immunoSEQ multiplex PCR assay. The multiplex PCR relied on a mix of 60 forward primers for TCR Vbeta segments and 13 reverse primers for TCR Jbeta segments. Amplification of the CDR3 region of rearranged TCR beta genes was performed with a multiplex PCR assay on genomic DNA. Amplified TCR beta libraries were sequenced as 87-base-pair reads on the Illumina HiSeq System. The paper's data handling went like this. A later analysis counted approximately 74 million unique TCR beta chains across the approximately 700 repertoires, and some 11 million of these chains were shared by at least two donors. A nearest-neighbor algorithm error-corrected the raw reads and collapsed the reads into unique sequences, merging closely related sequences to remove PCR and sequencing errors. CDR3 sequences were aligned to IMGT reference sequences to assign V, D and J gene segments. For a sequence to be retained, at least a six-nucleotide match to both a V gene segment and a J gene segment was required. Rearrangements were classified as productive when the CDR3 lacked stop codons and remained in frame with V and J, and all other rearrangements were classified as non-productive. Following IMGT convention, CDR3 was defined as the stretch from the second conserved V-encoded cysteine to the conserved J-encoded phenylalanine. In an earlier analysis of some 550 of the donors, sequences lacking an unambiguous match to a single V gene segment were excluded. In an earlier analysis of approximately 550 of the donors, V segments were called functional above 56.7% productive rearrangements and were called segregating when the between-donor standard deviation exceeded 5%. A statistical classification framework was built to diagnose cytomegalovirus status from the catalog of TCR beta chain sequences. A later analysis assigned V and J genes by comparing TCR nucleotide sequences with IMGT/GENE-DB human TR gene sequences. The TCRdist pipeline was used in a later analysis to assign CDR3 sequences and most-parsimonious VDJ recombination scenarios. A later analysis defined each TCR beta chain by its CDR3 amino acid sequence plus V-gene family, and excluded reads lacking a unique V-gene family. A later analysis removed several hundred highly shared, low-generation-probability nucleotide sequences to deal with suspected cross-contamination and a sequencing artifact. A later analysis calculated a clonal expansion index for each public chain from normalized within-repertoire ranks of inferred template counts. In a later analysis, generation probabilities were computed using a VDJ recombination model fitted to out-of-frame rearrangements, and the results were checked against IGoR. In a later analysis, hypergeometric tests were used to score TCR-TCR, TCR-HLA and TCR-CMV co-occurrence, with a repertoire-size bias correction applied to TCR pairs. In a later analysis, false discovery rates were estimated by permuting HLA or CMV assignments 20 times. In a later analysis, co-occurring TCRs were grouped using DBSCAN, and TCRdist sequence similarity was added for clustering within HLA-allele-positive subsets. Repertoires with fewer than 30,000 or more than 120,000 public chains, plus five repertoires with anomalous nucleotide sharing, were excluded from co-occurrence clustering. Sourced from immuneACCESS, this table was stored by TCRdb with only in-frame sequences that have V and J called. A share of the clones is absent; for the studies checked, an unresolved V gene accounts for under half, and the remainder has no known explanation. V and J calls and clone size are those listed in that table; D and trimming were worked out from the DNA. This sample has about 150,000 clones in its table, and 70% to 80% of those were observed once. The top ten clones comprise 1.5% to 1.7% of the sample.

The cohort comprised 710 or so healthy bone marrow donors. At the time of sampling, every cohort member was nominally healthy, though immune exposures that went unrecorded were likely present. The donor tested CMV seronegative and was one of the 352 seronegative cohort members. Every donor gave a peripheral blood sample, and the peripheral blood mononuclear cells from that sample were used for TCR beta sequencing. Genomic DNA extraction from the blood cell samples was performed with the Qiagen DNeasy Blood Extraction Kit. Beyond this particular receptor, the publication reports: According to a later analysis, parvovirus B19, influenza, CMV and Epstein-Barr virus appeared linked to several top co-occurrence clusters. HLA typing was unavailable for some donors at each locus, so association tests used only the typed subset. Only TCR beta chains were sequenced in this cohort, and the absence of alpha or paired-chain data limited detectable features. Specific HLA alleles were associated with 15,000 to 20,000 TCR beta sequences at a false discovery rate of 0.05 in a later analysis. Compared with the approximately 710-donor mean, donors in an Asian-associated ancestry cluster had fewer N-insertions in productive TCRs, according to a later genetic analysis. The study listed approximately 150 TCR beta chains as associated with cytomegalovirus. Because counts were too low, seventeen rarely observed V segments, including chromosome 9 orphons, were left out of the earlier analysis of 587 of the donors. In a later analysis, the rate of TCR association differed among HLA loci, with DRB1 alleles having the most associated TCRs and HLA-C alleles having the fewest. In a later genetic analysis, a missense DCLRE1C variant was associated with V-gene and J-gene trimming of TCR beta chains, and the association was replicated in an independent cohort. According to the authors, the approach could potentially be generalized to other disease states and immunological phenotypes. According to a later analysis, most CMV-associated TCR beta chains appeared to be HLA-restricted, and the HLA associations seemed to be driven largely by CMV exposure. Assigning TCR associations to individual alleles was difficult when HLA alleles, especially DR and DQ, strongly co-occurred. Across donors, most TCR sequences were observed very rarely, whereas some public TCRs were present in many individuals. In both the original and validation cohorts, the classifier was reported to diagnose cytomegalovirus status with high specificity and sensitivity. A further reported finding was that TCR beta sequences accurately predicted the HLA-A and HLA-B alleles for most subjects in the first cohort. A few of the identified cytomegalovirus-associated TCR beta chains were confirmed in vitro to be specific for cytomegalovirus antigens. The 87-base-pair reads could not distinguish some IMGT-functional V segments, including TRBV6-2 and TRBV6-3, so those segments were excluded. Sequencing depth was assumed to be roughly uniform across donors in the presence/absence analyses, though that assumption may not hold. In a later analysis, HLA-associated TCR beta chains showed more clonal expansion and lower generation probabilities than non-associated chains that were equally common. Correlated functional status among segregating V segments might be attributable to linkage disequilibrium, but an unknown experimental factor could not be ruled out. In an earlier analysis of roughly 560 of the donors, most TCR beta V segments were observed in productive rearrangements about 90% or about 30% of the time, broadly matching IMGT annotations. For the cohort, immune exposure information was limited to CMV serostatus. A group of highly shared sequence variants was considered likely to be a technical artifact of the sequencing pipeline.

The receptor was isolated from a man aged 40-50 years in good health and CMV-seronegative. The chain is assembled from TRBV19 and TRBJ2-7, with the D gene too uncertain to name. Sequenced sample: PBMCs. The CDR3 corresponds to CASSYSYRSHEQYF. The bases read TGTGCCAGTAGTTACAGCTACAGATCCCACGAGCAGTACTTC.